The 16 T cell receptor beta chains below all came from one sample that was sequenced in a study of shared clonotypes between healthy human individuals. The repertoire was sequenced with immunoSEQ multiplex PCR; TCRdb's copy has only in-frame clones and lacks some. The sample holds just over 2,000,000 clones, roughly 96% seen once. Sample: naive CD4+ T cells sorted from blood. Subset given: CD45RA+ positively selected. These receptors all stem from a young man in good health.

In nucleotides, the CDR3 is TGTGCCAGCAGTTTTCGACGTCCTTTGGAGCAGTTCTTC. Its protein is CASSFRRPLEQFF. The V and J genes are TRBV7-2 and TRBJ2-1; D not resolved. The CDR3 length is 13 residues. Trimming removed 6 bases from V and 10 bases from J, with 16 bases in between. In germline, CDR1 is SGHTA, CDR2 FQGNSA.

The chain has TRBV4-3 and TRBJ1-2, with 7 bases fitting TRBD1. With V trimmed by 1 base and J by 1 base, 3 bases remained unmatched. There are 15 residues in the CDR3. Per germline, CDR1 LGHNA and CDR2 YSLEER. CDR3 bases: TGCGCCAGCAGCCAAGGGTACAGGGGTAACTATGGCTACACCTTC. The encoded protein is CASSQGYRGNYGYTF.

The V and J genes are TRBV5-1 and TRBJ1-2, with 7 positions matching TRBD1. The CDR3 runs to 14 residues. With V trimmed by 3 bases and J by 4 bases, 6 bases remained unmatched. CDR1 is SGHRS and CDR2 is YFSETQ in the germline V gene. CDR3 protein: CASSYTGEGYGYTF. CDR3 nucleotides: TGCGCCAGCAGCTACACAGGGGAAGGCTATGGCTACACCTTC.

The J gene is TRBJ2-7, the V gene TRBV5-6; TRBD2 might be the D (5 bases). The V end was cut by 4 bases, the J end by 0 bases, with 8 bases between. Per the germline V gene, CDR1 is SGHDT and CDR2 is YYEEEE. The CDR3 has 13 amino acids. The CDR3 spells CASSPGISYEQYF. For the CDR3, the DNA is TGTGCCAGCAGCCCGGGGATCTCCTACGAGCAGTACTTC.

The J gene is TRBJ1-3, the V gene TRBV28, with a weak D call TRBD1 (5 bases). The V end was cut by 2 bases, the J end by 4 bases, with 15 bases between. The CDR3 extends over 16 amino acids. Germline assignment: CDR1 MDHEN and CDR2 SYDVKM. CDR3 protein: CASSLVIRQTGNTIYF. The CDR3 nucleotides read TGTGCCAGCAGTTTAGTAATAAGACAGACCGGAAACACCATATATTTT.

This CDR3 is CASSKTGASLTNEKLFF. The CDR3 DNA follows: TGTGCCAGCAGCAAAACGGGGGCCAGCCTCACCAATGAAAAACTGTTTTTT. This sequence joins TRBV21-1 and TRBJ1-4. TRBV21-1 is a documented pseudogene. This CDR3 has 17 amino acids.

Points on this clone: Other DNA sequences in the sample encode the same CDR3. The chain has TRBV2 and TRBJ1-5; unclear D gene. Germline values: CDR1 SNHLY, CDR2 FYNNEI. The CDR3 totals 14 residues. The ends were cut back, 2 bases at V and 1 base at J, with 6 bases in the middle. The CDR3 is CASSELVSNQPQHF. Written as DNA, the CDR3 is TGTGCCAGCAGTGAATTGGTCAGCAATCAGCCCCAGCATTTT.

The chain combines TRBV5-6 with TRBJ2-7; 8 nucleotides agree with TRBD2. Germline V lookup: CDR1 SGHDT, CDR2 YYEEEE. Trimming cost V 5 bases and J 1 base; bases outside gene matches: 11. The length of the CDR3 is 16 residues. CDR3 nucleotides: TGTGCCAGCAGTCGGACTAGCCCTTTTCCATCCTACGAGCAGTACTTC. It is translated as CASSRTSPFPSYEQYF.

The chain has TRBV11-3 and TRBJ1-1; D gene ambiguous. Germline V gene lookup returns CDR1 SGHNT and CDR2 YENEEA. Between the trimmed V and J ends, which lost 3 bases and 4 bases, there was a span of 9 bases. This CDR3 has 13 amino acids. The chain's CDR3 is CASSFRLGTEAFF. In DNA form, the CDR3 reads TGTGCCAGCAGCTTTCGTCTAGGCACTGAAGCTTTCTTT.

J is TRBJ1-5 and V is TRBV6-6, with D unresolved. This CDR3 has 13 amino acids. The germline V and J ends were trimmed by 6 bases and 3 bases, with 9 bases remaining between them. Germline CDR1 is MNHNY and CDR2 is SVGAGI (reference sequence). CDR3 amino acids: CASRPGTNQPQHF. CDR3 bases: TGTGCCAGCAGGCCAGGCACCAATCAGCCCCAGCATTTT.

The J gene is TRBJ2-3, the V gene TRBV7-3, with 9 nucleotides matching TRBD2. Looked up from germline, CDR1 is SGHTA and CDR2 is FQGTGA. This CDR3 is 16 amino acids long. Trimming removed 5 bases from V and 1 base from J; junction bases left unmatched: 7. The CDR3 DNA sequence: TGTGCCAGCAGCCCCCCCGAGCGGGGGGGCACAGATACGCAGTATTTT. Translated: CASSPPERGGTDTQYF.

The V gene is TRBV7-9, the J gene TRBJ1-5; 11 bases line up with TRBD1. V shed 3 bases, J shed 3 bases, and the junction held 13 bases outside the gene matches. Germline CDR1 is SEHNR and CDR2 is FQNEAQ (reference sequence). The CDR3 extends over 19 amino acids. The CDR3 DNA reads TGTGCCAGCAGCTTGGGTGGGGACAGGGGGAAGAGGGCCAATCAGCCCCAGCATTTT. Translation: CASSLGGDRGKRANQPQHF.

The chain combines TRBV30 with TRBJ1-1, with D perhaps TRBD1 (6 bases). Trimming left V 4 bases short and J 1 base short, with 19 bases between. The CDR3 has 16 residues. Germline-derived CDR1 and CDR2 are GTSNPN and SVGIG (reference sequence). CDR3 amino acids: CAWTHLVYRANTEAFF. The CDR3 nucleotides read TGTGCCTGGACTCATTTGGTTTACAGGGCGAACACTGAAGCTTTCTTT.

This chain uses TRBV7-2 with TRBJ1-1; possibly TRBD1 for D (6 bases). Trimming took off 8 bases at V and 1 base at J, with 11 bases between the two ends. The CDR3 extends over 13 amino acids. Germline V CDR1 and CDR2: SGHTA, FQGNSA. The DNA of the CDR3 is TGTGCCAGCCTCCAGGACAGGAACACTGAAGCTTTCTTT. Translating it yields CASLQDRNTEAFF. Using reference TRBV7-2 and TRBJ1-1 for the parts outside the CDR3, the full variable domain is GAGVSQSPSNKVTEKGKDVELRCDPISGHTALYWYRQSLGQGLEFLIYFQGNSAPDKSGLPSDRFSAERTGGSVSTLTIQRTQQEDSAVYLCASLQDRNTEAFFGQGTRLTVV.

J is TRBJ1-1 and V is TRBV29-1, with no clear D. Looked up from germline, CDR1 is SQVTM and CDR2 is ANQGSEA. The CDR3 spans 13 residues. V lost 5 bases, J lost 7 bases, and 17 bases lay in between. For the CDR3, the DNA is TGCAGCGTTCTCACCCTTCTTCGCCGTGAAGCTTTCTTT. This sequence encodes CSVLTLLRREAFF.

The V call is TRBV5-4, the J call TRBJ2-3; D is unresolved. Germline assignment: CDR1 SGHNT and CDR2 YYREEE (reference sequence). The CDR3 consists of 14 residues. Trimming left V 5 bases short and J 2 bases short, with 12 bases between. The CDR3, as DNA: TGTGCCAGCAGTACCGTCGGCCTCACAGATACGCAGTATTTT. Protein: CASSTVGLTDTQYF.